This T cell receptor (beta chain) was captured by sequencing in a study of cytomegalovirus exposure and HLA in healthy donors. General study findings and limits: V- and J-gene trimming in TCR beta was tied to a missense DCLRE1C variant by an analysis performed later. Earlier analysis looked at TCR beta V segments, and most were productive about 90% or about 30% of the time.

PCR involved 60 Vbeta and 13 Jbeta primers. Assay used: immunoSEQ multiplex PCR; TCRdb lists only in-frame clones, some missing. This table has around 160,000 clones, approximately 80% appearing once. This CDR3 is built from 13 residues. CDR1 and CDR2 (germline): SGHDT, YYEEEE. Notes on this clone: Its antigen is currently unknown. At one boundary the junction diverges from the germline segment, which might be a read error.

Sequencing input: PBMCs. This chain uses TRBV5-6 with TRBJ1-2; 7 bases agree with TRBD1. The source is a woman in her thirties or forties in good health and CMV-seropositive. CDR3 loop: CAGSLGQPYGYTF. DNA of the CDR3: TGTGCCGGCAGCTTGGGACAGCCCTATGGCTACACCTTC.